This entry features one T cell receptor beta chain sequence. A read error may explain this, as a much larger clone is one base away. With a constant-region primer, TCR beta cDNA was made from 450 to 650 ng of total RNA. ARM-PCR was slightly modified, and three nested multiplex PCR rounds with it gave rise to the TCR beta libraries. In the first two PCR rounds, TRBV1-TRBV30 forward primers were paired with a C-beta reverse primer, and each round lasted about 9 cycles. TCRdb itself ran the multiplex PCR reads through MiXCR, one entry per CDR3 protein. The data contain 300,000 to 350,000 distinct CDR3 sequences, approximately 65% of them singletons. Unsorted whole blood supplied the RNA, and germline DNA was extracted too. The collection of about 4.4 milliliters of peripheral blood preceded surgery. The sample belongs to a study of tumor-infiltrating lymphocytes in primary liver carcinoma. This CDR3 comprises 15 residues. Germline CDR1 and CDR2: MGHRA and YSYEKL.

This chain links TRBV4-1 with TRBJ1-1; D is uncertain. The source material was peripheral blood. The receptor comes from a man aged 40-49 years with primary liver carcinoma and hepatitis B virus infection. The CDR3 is CASSQEEGLNTEAVF. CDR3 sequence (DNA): TGCGCCAGCAGCCAAGAAGAAGGCCTGAACACTGAAGCTGTCTTT.